This TCR beta chain originates from a study of OX40 agonist ivuxolimab in advanced cancers. Study background: At doses from 0.01 to 10 mg/kg, patients were given intravenous ivuxolimab every 2 weeks. Among those enrolled, mean age was approximately 60 years (range about 23 to 85) and 75% to 90% were male.

Generated by immunoSEQ multiplex PCR, the TCRdb table keeps only in-frame clones and is missing some. The sample has some 17,000 clones, around 81% seen once; the top ten hold over 9%. With 7 bases removed from V and 0 bases from J, the gap between germline ends came to 13 bases. The CDR3 length is 15 residues. The germline gives CDR1 MDHEN, CDR2 SYDVKM. The sequence was obtained from an adult with an advanced solid tumor such as melanoma, head and neck, liver or kidney cancer. This rearrangement joins TRBV28 to TRBJ1-5, with D perhaps TRBD1 (6 bases). Sequenced here: CD4+ or CD8+ T cells sorted from blood, sampled in a trial of the OX40 agonist ivuxolimab. The CDR3 bases are TGTGCCAGCACCGATGAGGACAGTAGCAATCAGCCCCAGCATTTT. Translated, it gives CASTDEDSSNQPQHF.